This T cell receptor (beta chain) was recorded in a study of OX40 agonist ivuxolimab in advanced cancers. About the study: Patients' therapy was ivuxolimab, an antibody that acts as an agonist of OX40 (CD134). Overall study findings and caveats: Expanded peripheral T cell antigen specificity was not determined.

As to this clone: Its target is unknown.

Sampling of blood occurred at baseline, cycle 4 day 1, and cycle 7 day 1. The protocol was immunoSEQ multiplex PCR, while the TCRdb copy is restricted to in-frame clones and leaves out a portion. The sample yields roughly 22,000 clones, about nine tenths seen once. The clonotype comes from an adult with an advanced solid tumor such as melanoma, head and neck, liver or kidney cancer. Material: CD4+ or CD8+ T cells sorted from blood, obtained in a trial of the OX40 agonist ivuxolimab.

CDR3 in amino acids: CASSLVGGWDNEQFF. The CDR3 nucleotides read TGTGCCAGCAGCTTGGTGGGCGGGTGGGACAATGAGCAGTTCTTC. The gene calls are TRBV5-5 and TRBJ2-1, with a weak D call TRBD2 (5 bases). Germline loops: CDR1 SGHKS, CDR2 YYEKEE (reference sequence). The CDR3 is made up of 15 amino acids. The V and J ends lost 0 bases and 5 bases respectively, with 12 bases between them.